This T cell receptor beta chain was documented in a study of T cells in Graves' hyperthyroidism and ophthalmopathy. Study background: The blood sample was taken at first diagnosis, before treatment began.

This clonotype came up many times. Using around 10 ml of fresh peripheral blood, PBMCs were prepared. Regions amplified from RNA transcripts were the TCR beta CDR3 regions. The HTBI primer set was used in a first-round RT-PCR of the TCR CDR3. TCRdb re-analysed the multiplex PCR reads in MiXCR, keeping a single row per CDR3 protein. The top ten hold roughly 13% of the sample, which has hundreds of thousands of distinct CDR3 sequences, roughly 14% seen once. The V gene lost 6 bases and the J gene lost 5 bases, with 13 bases spanning the gap. There are 14 residues in the CDR3. Germline V gene data show CDR1 as LGHNT and CDR2 as FRNRAP.

This chain links TRBV12-5 with TRBJ2-2; the D gene is possibly TRBD1 (5 bases). The clonotype was recovered from a man in his late teens or twenties with Graves' ophthalmopathy. Sequencing input: blood. This CDR3 is CASGLQGWTGELFF. The DNA for the CDR3 is TGTGCTAGTGGACTGCAGGGTTGGACCGGGGAGCTGTTTTTT.